The 29 T cell receptor beta chains presented below share a single source sample, sequenced in a study of blood T cells in healthy people across ages. Next came a second PCR, run for about 6 to 12 cycles, which used a sample-barcoded 5' primer along with a J-beta primer mix. From the 5' RACE reads, TCRdb called clonotypes with MiXCR, one entry per CDR3 protein. The sample contains fewer than 800,000 distinct CDR3 sequences, 20% to 25% of which appear only once. These data also featured in a second study, about T cells of mothers and their children.

The sequenced sample was blood. These receptors all stem from a boy under 18 in good health.

Only a few counts were recorded for this clonotype. The V and J genes are TRBV12-3 or TRBV12-4 and TRBJ2-7, with D unresolved. Trimming shortened V by 1 base and J by 11 bases, and 9 bases separated the two germline ends. CDR3 size: 11 residues. This CDR3 is CASSLGQAEYF. CDR3 in DNA: TGTGCCAGCAGTTTAGGCCAAGCCGAGTACTTC.

The V and J genes are TRBV5-6 and TRBJ1-2, with D hard to call. Trimming took off 4 bases at V and 0 bases at J, with 13 bases between the two ends. The germline V gene has CDR1 SGHDT and CDR2 YYEEEE. This CDR3 contains 15 residues. Written as DNA, the CDR3 is TGTGCCAGCAGCCAACTACTTAGAGCTAACTATGGCTACACCTTC. Protein sequence: CASSQLLRANYGYTF. Using reference TRBV5-6 and TRBJ1-2 for the parts outside the CDR3, the full variable domain is DAGVTQSPTHLIKTRGQQVTLRCSPKSGHDTVSWYQQALGQGPQFIFQYYEEEERQRGNFPDRFSGHQFPNYSSELNVNALLLGDSALYLCASSQLLRANYGYTFGSGTRLTVV.

This chain uses TRBV7-2 with TRBJ2-1; D remains unclear. The J call may not be correct, given that the DNA end is closer to TRBJ2-7. The CDR3 sequence is 16 residues long. CDR1 SGHTA and CDR2 FQGNSA come from the germline V gene. This CDR3 is CASSLHSPPGPHEQYF. The CDR3 DNA follows: TGTGCCAGCAGCCTGCACAGTCCCCCAGGCCCCCACGAGCAGTACTTC.

Only a few counts were recorded for this clonotype. V gene TRBV6-2 or TRBV6-3 combines with J gene TRBJ2-5, with D perhaps matching TRBD1 (6 bases). V lost 2 bases and J lost 2, with 15 bases in between. Germline CDR1 is MNHEY and CDR2 is SVGEGT. This CDR3 has 16 amino acids. In DNA form, the CDR3 reads TGTGCCAGCAGTTACCGGCTCGGACAGAAGCAAGAGACCCAGTACTTC. Translation gives CASSYRLGQKQETQYF.

This chain connects TRBV7-8 to TRBJ2-1, with unresolved D. The ends were cut back, 5 bases at V and 8 bases at J, with 10 bases in the middle. The V gene's germline CDR1 is SGHVS and CDR2 FQNEAQ. The CDR3 runs to 12 residues. Written as DNA, the CDR3 is TGTGCCAGCAGCCCCCAAGGGCATGAGCAGTTCTTC. Its protein is CASSPQGHEQFF.

In its sample, this clonotype was seen a few times. This chain joins TRBV7-2 and TRBJ2-7; 8 positions agree with TRBD2. Trimming took 4 bases from V and 2 from J; bases not matched to a gene: 7. CDR3 length: 15 amino acids. Germline CDR1 SGHTA, CDR2 FQGNSA. CDR3 sequence: CASSSGPGLAYEQYF. As DNA, the CDR3 is TGTGCCAGCAGCTCAGGGCCGGGACTAGCCTACGAGCAGTACTTC.

This clonotype was detected a few times. The rearrangement links TRBV28 to TRBJ2-7, with D perhaps assigned TRBD1 or TRBD2 (5 bases each). The CDR3 loop spans 14 amino acids. Germline V lookup: CDR1 MDHEN, CDR2 SYDVKM. Trimming cost V 4 bases and J 5 bases, with 15 bases left between them. CDR3 nucleotides: TGTGCCAGCAGTTGGGGCAAGCAGGGACACGAGCAGTACTTC. This sequence encodes CASSWGKQGHEQYF.

This clonotype turned up a few times. The chain joins TRBV7-2 to TRBJ2-5, with 9 bases lining up with TRBD1. The germline gives CDR1 SGHTA, CDR2 FQGNSA. V lost 1 base and J lost 3; bases outside the gene matches: 6. CDR3 length equals 16 residues. CDR3: CASSLDGTGLEETQYF. DNA for the CDR3: TGTGCCAGCAGCTTAGATGGGACAGGGTTGGAAGAGACCCAGTACTTC.

The table lists this clonotype with a few counts. The CDR3 nucleotides are TGCAGTGCTAGTACCGCAGGCGGGAGCGGCACAGATACGCAGTATTTT. Its translation is CSASTAGGSGTDTQYF. The rearrangement links TRBV20-1 to TRBJ2-3, with 7 bases lining up with TRBD2. The J segment lost 1 base and the V segment lost 3 bases, leaving 10 bases of the junction unmatched. The CDR3 consists of 16 residues. Germline values: CDR1 DFQATT, CDR2 SNEGSKA (reference sequence).

In this sample, this clonotype turned up a few times. The rearrangement links TRBV12-3 or TRBV12-4 to TRBJ2-4, with D possibly TRBD2 on 6 matching bases. V lost 5 bases to trimming and J lost 6 bases, with 11 bases between them. This CDR3 contains 13 residues. In DNA, the CDR3 is TGTGCCAGCAGTGGGGGGATGGGAAACATTCAGTACTTC. It codes for CASSGGMGNIQYF.

The V gene is TRBV2, the J gene TRBJ1-2; 9 bases align to TRBD1. Germline lookup yields CDR1 SNHLY and CDR2 FYNNEI. The CDR3 runs to 14 residues. V lost 5 bases to trimming and J lost 6 bases; unmatched junction nucleotides: 7. CDR3 sequence: CASSLTGGGNGYTF. The CDR3 DNA follows: TGTGCCAGCAGTCTAACAGGGGGCGGGAATGGCTACACCTTC.

This chain links TRBV28 with TRBJ1-2; TRBD1 aligns across 7 bases. Trimming removed 2 bases from V and 6 bases from J; junction bases left unmatched: 6. This CDR3 comprises 14 residues. Per the germline V gene, CDR1 is MDHEN and CDR2 is SYDVKM. The CDR3 loop is CASSLQTGWDGYTF. The CDR3 nucleotides read TGTGCCAGCAGTTTACAGACAGGGTGGGATGGCTACACCTTC.

The chain is built from TRBV7-9 and TRBJ2-7; D not resolved. Trimming left V 4 bases short and J 3 bases short, with 19 bases between. The CDR3 runs to 16 residues. CDR1 SEHNR and CDR2 FQNEAQ come from the germline V gene (reference sequence). CDR3 sequence: CASSSDPLGGFYEQYF. DNA of the CDR3: TGTGCCAGCAGCTCCGACCCCTTAGGTGGATTCTACGAGCAGTACTTC.

This clonotype came up a few times. This rearrangement joins TRBV20-1 to TRBJ1-2; 8 nucleotides agree with TRBD1. The CDR3 extends over 17 amino acids. Germline lookup yields CDR1 DFQATT and CDR2 SNEGSKA (reference sequence). The trim removed 2 bases at V and 6 bases at J, leaving 17 bases unmatched. CDR3 coding DNA: TGCAGTGCTAGACCCCCCCCGAAACAGGGGGATCGTCATGGCTACACCTTC. Amino acids: CSARPPPKQGDRHGYTF.

This chain connects TRBV12-3 or TRBV12-4 to TRBJ2-7, with TRBD1 matching 10 bases. The ends lost 3 bases at V and 0 bases at J; junction bases unmatched: 5. The CDR3 has 16 amino acids. CDR3 sequence reads: CASSFSGTGVSYEQYF. In nucleotides, the CDR3 is TGTGCCAGCAGTTTTAGCGGGACAGGGGTCTCCTACGAGCAGTACTTC.

This clonotype was recorded a few times. The gene calls are TRBV13 and TRBJ1-1; D is unclear. The CDR3 covers 13 residues. Deletions cut 3 bases from V and 8 bases from J, with 13 bases between. Germline lookup yields CDR1 PRHDT and CDR2 FYEKMQ (reference sequence). The CDR3 sequence is CASSFLGSIEAFF. The CDR3 coding sequence is TGTGCCAGCAGCTTCCTAGGGTCTATAGAAGCTTTCTTT.

This clonotype was seen a few times. This chain connects TRBV4-1 to TRBJ2-5; TRBD1 is a possible D gene (5 bases). The assigned J gene may be wrong: the sequence end matches TRBJ2-7 better. The CDR3 length is 15 residues. Germline V gene lookup returns CDR1 MGHRA and CDR2 YSYEKL. CDR3 protein: CASSQERSRVYEQYF. DNA for the CDR3: TGCGCCAGCAGCCAAGAACGGAGCAGGGTCTACGAGCAGTACTTC.

This clonotype was detected only a few times. The chain uses TRBV4-2 and TRBJ2-5; D is perhaps TRBD2 (6 bases). CDR3 size: 15 residues. Between the trimmed V and J ends, which lost 5 bases and 0 bases, there was a span of 13 bases. CDR1 and CDR2 from the germline V gene are LGHNA and YNFKEQ. CDR3 DNA: TGTGCCAGCAGCAATCAGCGGGCCGACCAAGAGACCCAGTACTTC. This codes for CASSNQRADQETQYF.

This CDR3 is CSALPTLAGGQYEQFF. CDR3 in DNA: TGCAGTGCCCTTCCCACGCTAGCGGGAGGGCAATATGAGCAGTTCTTC. The chain combines TRBV20-1 with TRBJ2-1; 12 bases line up with TRBD2. CDR3 size: 16 residues. Looked up from germline, CDR1 is DFQATT and CDR2 is SNEGSKA (reference sequence). V shed 6 bases and J 8 bases; nucleotides not matched to a gene: 14.

The gene calls are TRBV9 and TRBJ2-1, with TRBD2 matching over 11 bases. The assigned J gene may be wrong: the sequence end matches TRBJ2-5 better. CDR1 is SGDLS and CDR2 is YYNGEE in the germline V gene. The CDR3 consists of 15 residues. The CDR3 region has the DNA TGTGCCAGCAGCGGTAGCGGGGGGGCCGAAGAGACCCAGTACTTC. This gives the protein CASSGSGGAEETQYF.

This sequence joins TRBV9 and TRBJ1-1; 9 nucleotides line up with TRBD1. The junction had 10 bases not matched to a gene; V was cut back by 1 base and J by 6 bases. This CDR3 is 16 amino acids long. Germline V lookup: CDR1 SGDLS, CDR2 YYNGEE. CDR3 loop: CASSVPPTGGLPEAFF. CDR3 nucleotides: TGTGCCAGCAGCGTACCCCCGACAGGGGGTCTCCCTGAAGCTTTCTTT.

This clonotype has just a few counts. V and J are TRBV7-2 and TRBJ1-1; the D gene is possibly TRBD1 (6 bases). Germline CDR1 is SGHTA and CDR2 is FQGNSA. The CDR3 loop spans 12 amino acids. Trimming cost V 5 bases and J 11 bases, with 15 bases left between them. The CDR3 bases are TGTGCCAGCAGCCCACCACAGGGTCTTGCTTTCTTT. Its protein is CASSPPQGLAFF.

The chain joins TRBV20-1 to TRBJ2-5; 8 bases are shared with TRBD2. CDR1 DFQATT and CDR2 SNEGSKA come from the germline V gene (reference sequence). This CDR3 comprises 14 residues. With 3 bases clipped from V and 5 bases from J, the junction kept 8 bases outside the gene matches. The CDR3 DNA follows: TGCAGTGCTAGGGGAGCGGGAGTTCCGGAGACCCAGTACTTC. It codes for CSARGAGVPETQYF.

The chain carries TRBV4-1 and TRBJ2-1; 7 bases line up with TRBD2. The V gene's germline CDR1 is MGHRA and CDR2 YSYEKL. The CDR3 sequence is 17 residues long. With V trimmed by 1 base and J by 0 bases, 6 bases remained unmatched. CDR3 loop: CASSQVSGAGSYNEQFF. The CDR3 bases are TGCGCCAGCAGCCAAGTCAGCGGGGCCGGCTCCTACAATGAGCAGTTCTTC.

The chain employs TRBV5-1 and TRBJ2-7; D gene unclear. V lost 4 bases to trimming and J lost 6 bases, with 8 bases between them. The CDR3 totals 11 residues. Germline V lookup: CDR1 SGHRS, CDR2 YFSETQ. The CDR3 DNA is TGCGCCAGCAGCCATGGAGCCGAGCAGTACTTC. Encoded protein: CASSHGAEQYF.

This CDR3 is CASSLVGTGGSETQYF. The CDR3 DNA reads TGCGCCAGCAGCTTGGTGGGGACAGGGGGCTCGGAGACCCAGTACTTC. V gene TRBV5-1 combines with J gene TRBJ2-5; TRBD1 matches at 12 bases. The CDR3 is 16 amino acids. Germline V gene lookup returns CDR1 SGHRS and CDR2 YFSETQ. V lost 0 bases and J lost 5; bases outside the gene matches: 5.

This clonotype was observed a handful of times. The chain carries TRBV4-1 and TRBJ2-2; D unresolved. Germline V gives CDR1 MGHRA, CDR2 YSYEKL. V gave up 0 bases and J gave up 6 bases, with 2 bases separating them. The CDR3 totals 12 residues. DNA of the CDR3: TGCGCCAGCAGCCAAGAATCCGGGGAGCTGTTTTTT. Protein product: CASSQESGELFF.

The rearrangement uses TRBV20-1 and TRBJ2-7; 11 bases are shared with TRBD2. V dropped 4 bases and J dropped 4; count of bases not matched to a gene: 6. Germline CDR1 is DFQATT and CDR2 is SNEGSKA (reference sequence). The CDR3 extends over 14 amino acids. The CDR3 protein is CSAKTSGSIYEQYF. The CDR3 bases are TGCAGTGCTAAAACTAGCGGGAGTATTTACGAGCAGTACTTC.

This clonotype was picked up a small number of times. This chain links TRBV7-9 with TRBJ2-3; 10 positions agree with TRBD2. CDR3 length equals 16 residues. Germline V gene sequence: CDR1 SEHNR, CDR2 FQNEAQ (reference sequence). V was clipped by 6 bases and J by 2 bases; unmatched bases: 8. The CDR3 reads CASSEVAGGLTDTQYF. CDR3 bases: TGTGCCAGCAGTGAGGTAGCGGGGGGACTCACAGATACGCAGTATTTT.